This TCR beta chain stems from a study of T cell responses to AZD1222 COVID-19 vaccine. Overall study findings and caveats: All repertoire sampling was performed exclusively after the peak T cell response. Baseline seropositives among AZD1222 recipients totaled only 5 to 7.

Generated by immunoSEQ multiplex PCR, the TCRdb table keeps only in-frame clones and is missing some. There are 150,000 to 170,000 clones in the sample; around 90% occur only once, and roughly 2.9% lies in the top ten. With 4 bases removed from V and 7 bases from J, the gap between germline ends came to 15 bases. This CDR3 is built from 15 residues. Per germline, CDR1 SGHNT and CDR2 YYREEE (reference sequence). Regarding this clone: The antigen remains unidentified.

The clonotype was recovered from an adult in good health. Sequenced here: peripheral blood, sampled on day 0 of AZD1222 vaccination. The rearrangement joins TRBV5-4 to TRBJ1-6, with D maybe TRBD1 (6 bases). The CDR3 nucleotides are TGTGCCAGCAGCGGGGGGGCGGGGGGGAATTCACCCCTCCACTTT. This encodes CASSGGAGGNSPLHF.